Shown below are 29 T cell receptor beta chains from a single sample sequenced in a study of cytomegalovirus exposure and HLA in healthy donors (dated by TCRdb to 2016 to 2017). Library prep was done by the immunoSEQ multiplex PCR assay. For the multiplex PCR, a mixture combining 60 forward primers for TCR Vbeta segments and 13 reverse primers for TCR Jbeta segments was used. The clones in this table, taken by TCRdb from immuneACCESS, are in-frame only. Not every clone is retained; where verified, under half of the shortfall comes from an unresolved V gene, and the cause of the rest is unknown. The sample includes some 160,000 clones, with 70% to 85% observed a single time. The ten biggest clones cover 2.2% of the sample. Sequences were obtained from PBMCs. The receptors were gathered from a man aged 45 to 65 in good health and CMV-seropositive.

The chain employs TRBV28 and TRBJ2-7; no clear D. The CDR3 contains 14 residues. Germline V gives CDR1 MDHEN, CDR2 SYDVKM. V dropped 5 bases and J dropped 0 bases, with 11 bases sitting between them. CDR3 region: CASSAHPSSYEQYF. CDR3 in DNA: TGTGCCAGCAGTGCGCACCCGAGCTCCTACGAGCAGTACTTC.

The rearrangement joins TRBV6-1 to TRBJ1-2; 10 bases fit TRBD1. With 5 bases clipped from V and 7 bases from J, the junction kept 7 bases outside the gene matches. Germline lookup yields CDR1 MNHNS and CDR2 SASEGT. The CDR3 contains 14 residues. Written as DNA, the CDR3 is TGTGCCAGCAGTAGTGGGACAGGGGTGGCTGGCTACACCTTC. Translating gives CASSSGTGVAGYTF.

This clone was observed a single time. The chain joins TRBV7-9 to TRBJ2-2; D is unresolved. Trimming removed 1 base at V and 6 bases at J, with 6 bases between. The CDR3 totals 13 residues. Germline CDR1 and CDR2: SEHNR and FQNEAQ (reference sequence). CDR3 sequence: CASSLGVAGELFF. The CDR3 bases are TGTGCCAGCAGCTTAGGAGTTGCCGGGGAGCTGTTTTTT. The full variable domain, in which reference TRBV7-9 and TRBJ2-2 provide the parts outside the CDR3, is DTGVSQNPRHKITKRGQNVTFRCDPISEHNRLYWYRQTLGQGPEFLTYFQNEAQLEKSRLLSDRFSAERPKGSFSTLEIQRTEQGDSAMYLCASSLGVAGELFFGEGSRLTVL.

J is TRBJ1-6 and V is TRBV5-6; D not resolved. V was clipped by 0 bases and J by 9 bases, with 16 bases between them. The V gene's germline CDR1 is SGHDT and CDR2 YYEEEE. This CDR3 spans 16 amino acids. For the CDR3, the DNA is TGTGCCAGCAGCTTGGCCAGAACCGGGGAGGGTTCACCCCTCCACTTT. As protein: CASSLARTGEGSPLHF.

In this sample, this clone turned up a few times. The chain joins TRBV5-1 to TRBJ2-5; TRBD2 matches at 8 bases. V was clipped by 0 bases and J by 5 bases; unmatched bases: 6. This CDR3 has 15 amino acids. Germline CDR1 is SGHRS and CDR2 is YFSETQ. The CDR3 reads CASSLAGSGGETQYF. For the CDR3, the DNA is TGCGCCAGCAGCTTGGCCGGCAGCGGGGGTGAGACCCAGTACTTC.

V is TRBV7-2 and J is TRBJ1-2, with 8 positions matching TRBD1. The ends lost 5 bases at V and 4 bases at J; junction bases unmatched: 6. CDR3 length equals 14 residues. The germline CDR1 and CDR2 sequences are SGHTA and FQGNSA. This chain's CDR3 is CASSPLTGGYGYTF. CDR3 nucleotides: TGTGCCAGCAGCCCTCTTACAGGGGGCTATGGCTACACCTTC.

The chain couples TRBV5-1 to TRBJ1-2; a weak D match, TRBD1 (5 bases). This CDR3 has 16 amino acids. V lost 4 bases to trimming and J lost 4 bases, with 20 bases between them. Germline-derived CDR1 and CDR2 are SGHRS and YFSETQ. For the CDR3, the DNA is TGCGCCAGCAGCCACGCCTCCGATCAGGGCCGCTATGGCTACACCTTC. Translation: CASSHASDQGRYGYTF.

The chain joins TRBV7-2 to TRBJ2-5; 7 bases match TRBD1. The CDR3 extends over 16 amino acids. J gave up 2 bases and V 1 base, and 7 bases lay outside the gene matches. Germline assignment: CDR1 SGHTA and CDR2 FQGNSA. The CDR3 bases are TGTGCCAGCAGCTTAGTGACAGGGCCCCGTCAAGAGACCCAGTACTTC. Translating it yields CASSLVTGPRQETQYF.

The chain recombines TRBV12-1 with TRBJ2-1; the table assigns TRBD2, which was not confirmed against the DNA. TRBV12-1 counts as a pseudogene. CDR3 size: 17 residues. The CDR3 protein is CASNPPRAGGPYNEQFF. The CDR3 bases are TGTGCCAGCAACCCCCCGCGGGCGGGGGGGCCCTACAATGAGCAGTTCTTC.

The V and J genes are TRBV6-5 and TRBJ1-2; D is perhaps TRBD1 (5 bases). V was trimmed by 6 bases and J by 5 bases, leaving 16 bases between them. Germline CDR1 reads MNHEY; CDR2 reads SVGAGI. This CDR3 is 14 amino acids long. This CDR3 reads CASSLRGKGYGYTF. As DNA, the CDR3 is TGTGCCAGCAGCCTCCGGGGGAAGGGATATGGCTACACCTTC.

The genes are TRBV6-1 and TRBJ1-4, with D possibly TRBD1 on 6 matching bases. Trimming took off 4 bases at V and 7 bases at J, with 13 bases between the two ends. CDR1 MNHNS and CDR2 SASEGT come from the germline V gene. The CDR3 length is 14 residues. The CDR3 DNA reads as TGTGCCAGCAGTGCCCTCGACAGGAGTGAAAAACTGTTTTTT. This translates into CASSALDRSEKLFF.

The gene calls are TRBV7-9 and TRBJ2-5; D is possibly TRBD2 (6 bases). The DNA end is more similar to TRBJ2-7, so the J call may be wrong. The CDR3 has 16 residues. Per the germline V gene, CDR1 is SEHNR and CDR2 is FQNEAQ (reference sequence). The CDR3 here is CASSPAGGSSSYEQYF. The CDR3 DNA follows: TGTGCCAGCAGCCCGGCCGGGGGAAGTAGCTCCTACGAGCAGTACTTC.

The chain is built from TRBV30 and TRBJ2-7, with D possibly being TRBD1 (8 bases). Looked up from germline, CDR1 is GTSNPN and CDR2 is SVGIG (reference sequence). V was clipped by 5 bases and J by 4 bases, with 18 bases between them. This CDR3 comprises 14 residues. The CDR3 spells CAWDPRGRGYEQYF. CDR3 nucleotides: TGTGCCTGGGACCCCAGGGGGCGGGGGTACGAGCAGTACTTC.

There are a few counts of this clone. The J gene is TRBJ2-7, the V gene TRBV6-6; 11 nucleotides agree with TRBD1. Germline CDR1 is MNHNY and CDR2 is SVGAGI (reference sequence). V gave up 6 bases and J gave up 4 bases; unmatched junction bases: 8. The CDR3 has 15 residues. The CDR3 reads CASSTDGTGGYEQYF. As DNA, the CDR3 is TGTGCCAGCAGCACTGACGGGACAGGGGGGTACGAGCAGTACTTC.

With respect to this clone: One end of the junction does not line up with germline, which may come from a read error. V and J are TRBV4-1 and TRBJ2-1; TRBD2 matches at 14 bases. The V gene's germline CDR1 is MGHRA and CDR2 YSYEKL. CDR3 length: 16 amino acids. CDR3 sequence reads: CASSMRTSGGYNGQFF. CDR3 coding DNA: TGCGCCAGCAGCATGCGGACTAGCGGGGGGTACAATGGGCAGTTCTTC.

This chain connects TRBV19 to TRBJ2-5; TRBD1 matches 10 bases. In germline, CDR1 is LNHDA, CDR2 SQIVND (reference sequence). Trimming cost V 6 bases and J 5 bases; bases outside gene matches: 6. The CDR3 covers 14 residues. The CDR3 DNA follows: TGTGCCAGTAGACAAGACAGGGGGCTGGAGACCCAGTACTTC. This gives the protein CASRQDRGLETQYF.

The chain recombines TRBV5-6 with TRBJ2-1; D is undetermined. Germline-derived CDR1 and CDR2 are SGHDT and YYEEEE. V dropped 0 bases and J dropped 4 bases, with 5 bases sitting between them. The length of the CDR3 is 13 residues. The CDR3 nucleotides read TGTGCCAGCAGCTTGGATCCATACAATGAGCAGTTCTTC. This sequence encodes CASSLDPYNEQFF.

The CDR3 nucleotides read TGTGCCAGCAGTCTCAGGGGCGGTGACATTCAGTACTTC. This sequence encodes CASSLRGGDIQYF. The chain recombines TRBV6-6 with TRBJ2-4, with D tentatively TRBD1 (6 bases). The V and J ends lost 5 bases and 8 bases respectively, with 13 bases between them. CDR3 length equals 13 residues. Germline CDR1 MNHNY, CDR2 SVGAGI (reference sequence).

The chain employs TRBV27 and TRBJ1-2; 9 bases align to TRBD1. CDR3 length equals 16 residues. V was clipped by 3 bases and J by 7 bases; unmatched bases: 12. Germline CDR1 and CDR2: MNHEY and SMNVEV (reference sequence). In nucleotides, the CDR3 is TGTGCCAGCAGTTTGTCGACCGGGACAGGGATCGGTGGCTACACCTTC. Translated: CASSLSTGTGIGGYTF.

This chain joins TRBV6-5 and TRBJ2-7, with 9 bases identical to TRBD1. Germline CDR1 and CDR2: MNHEY and SVGAGI. The CDR3 has 15 amino acids. V shed 6 bases and J 3 bases; nucleotides not matched to a gene: 9. CDR3 amino acids: CASRHWTGANYEQYF. In DNA, the CDR3 is TGTGCCAGCAGGCATTGGACAGGGGCGAACTACGAGCAGTACTTC.

The gene calls are TRBV27 and TRBJ1-2; D not resolved. From germline, CDR1 is MNHEY and CDR2 SMNVEV (reference sequence). Trimming took off 6 bases at V and 2 bases at J, with 13 bases between the two ends. This CDR3 contains 14 residues. The CDR3 DNA sequence: TGTGCCAGCAGCCCACTCCTTACGAACTATGGCTACACCTTC. It translates to CASSPLLTNYGYTF.

The rearrangement uses TRBV4-2 and TRBJ2-1, with D possibly being TRBD2 (6 bases). Trimming cost V 4 bases and J 3 bases, with 16 bases left between them. This CDR3 is built from 16 residues. Looked up from germline, CDR1 is LGHNA and CDR2 is YNFKEQ. The CDR3 DNA is TGTGCCAGCAGCCCCCACCCGACGGGGGACTACAATGAGCAGTTCTTC. Translation gives CASSPHPTGDYNEQFF.

The chain has TRBV30 and TRBJ2-5; possibly TRBD1 for D (5 bases). The end of the DNA is better explained by TRBJ2-7, so the J call may be wrong. CDR1 is GTSNPN and CDR2 is SVGIG in the germline V gene (reference sequence). The CDR3 has 13 amino acids. CDR3 DNA sequence: TGTGCCTGGAGTGGGGAAGGGGCCTACGAGCAGTACTTC. It codes for CAWSGEGAYEQYF.

The rearrangement joins TRBV9 to TRBJ2-3; TRBD2 matches 8 bases. Germline CDR1 is SGDLS and CDR2 is YYNGEE. The CDR3 is made up of 15 amino acids. Trimming cost V 3 bases and J 5 bases; bases outside gene matches: 8. CDR3 in DNA: TGTGCCAGCAGCGGACGTTGGACTAGCCTAGATACGCAGTATTTT. Protein: CASSGRWTSLDTQYF.

J is TRBJ2-7 and V is TRBV28, with a tentative D call TRBD1 (5 bases). V was trimmed by 8 bases and J by 0 bases, leaving 17 bases between them. CDR3 length: 15 amino acids. Germline CDR1 and CDR2: MDHEN and SYDVKM. CDR3: CASCTGQLNSYEQYF. DNA for the CDR3: TGTGCCAGCTGTACTGGACAACTAAACTCCTACGAGCAGTACTTC.

The chain has TRBV5-1 and TRBJ2-3; D not certain. Between the trimmed V and J ends, which lost 2 bases and 0 bases, there was a span of 7 bases. Germline CDR1 reads SGHRS; CDR2 reads YFSETQ. CDR3 length: 14 residues. CDR3 residues: CASSFGSSTDTQYF. As DNA, the CDR3 is TGCGCCAGCAGCTTTGGCTCTAGCACAGATACGCAGTATTTT.

The rearrangement uses TRBV7-9 and TRBJ1-1; D possibly corresponds to TRBD1 (5 bases). The V end lost 5 bases, the J end lost 0 bases, and 10 bases lay between the germline ends. The CDR3 spans 14 residues. Germline CDR1 and CDR2: SEHNR and FQNEAQ (reference sequence). The DNA of the CDR3 is TGTGCCAGCAGCAACGGGGGGATGAACACTGAAGCTTTCTTT. Amino acids: CASSNGGMNTEAFF. Drawing the rest from reference TRBV7-9 and TRBJ1-1, the complete variable domain is DTGVSQNPRHKITKRGQNVTFRCDPISEHNRLYWYRQTLGQGPEFLTYFQNEAQLEKSRLLSDRFSAERPKGSFSTLEIQRTEQGDSAMYLCASSNGGMNTEAFFGQGTRLTVV.

V usage is TRBV19 and J usage is TRBJ1-2; perhaps TRBD1 as D (5 bases). This CDR3 has 13 amino acids. V was pared by 3 bases and J by 4 bases, with 9 bases between. Germline V lookup: CDR1 LNHDA, CDR2 SQIVND (reference sequence). The DNA for the CDR3 is TGTGCCAGTAGTATGGGGCTTGTCTATGGCTACACCTTC. As protein: CASSMGLVYGYTF.

V gene TRBV9 combines with J gene TRBJ1-5; maybe TRBD1 (5 bases). Trimming pared 3 bases from V and 6 bases from J, leaving 16 bases between. CDR1 and CDR2 from the germline V gene are SGDLS and YYNGEE. This CDR3 has 15 amino acids. CDR3 sequence (DNA): TGTGCCAGCAGCGCGACAGTACCTGAGCGTCAGCCCCAGCATTTT. The encoded protein is CASSATVPERQPQHF.